This TCR beta chain was sequenced during a study of blood T cell repertoires in COVID-19. Clones were read by immunoSEQ multiplex PCR, and TCRdb kept only the in-frame ones, dropping some. Of some 210,000 clones in the sample, around nine tenths were seen once. This CDR3 comprises 16 residues. Trimming cost V 2 bases and J 1 base, with 15 bases left between them. Germline V gene lookup returns CDR1 SGHRS and CDR2 YFSETQ. The sequencing sample was made of peripheral blood. This TCR came from a woman in her thirties or forties with acute or convalescent COVID-19. This sequence joins TRBV5-1 and TRBJ2-5; D is possibly TRBD2 (7 bases). In nucleotides, the CDR3 is TGCGCCAGCAGCTTTCCCGTGGGGGGGCGCCAAGAGACCCAGTACTTC. It specifies CASSFPVGGRQETQYF.